This passage covers 27 T cell receptor beta chains from one sample sequenced in a study of spatial heterogeneity in lung cancer. Notes on the study in general: Tumoral mutation counts were tracked by counts of expanded intratumoral alpha and beta TCRs.

These TCRs are of unknown antigen specificity. TCRdb used MiXCR to reprocess the 5' RACE reads, holding one entry per CDR3 protein. The sample holds some 16,000 distinct CDR3 sequences, 6% to 7% seen once. The sample's time point: sample taken at primary tumor resection. This sample comprised lung tumor tissue, obtained at surgery. These receptors were obtained from a female donor with early-stage non-small cell lung cancer.

This clonotype was seen repeatedly, ten times or more. This beta chain was picked up by a library intended for alpha chains and is off target, so its count carries little meaning. The chain couples TRBV6-6 to TRBJ2-7; TRBD1 matches at 11 bases. Trimming cost V 5 bases and J 6 bases; bases outside gene matches: 3. Per germline, CDR1 MNHNY and CDR2 SVGAGI (reference sequence). This CDR3 contains 13 residues. The CDR3, as DNA: TGTGCCAGCAGTCCCGGGACAGGGGGCGAGCAGTACTTC. It yields the protein CASSPGTGGEQYF.

This clonotype is labeled medium-sized. This beta chain is a stray read from a library made for alpha chains; its abundance is not meaningful. The chain is built from TRBV3-1 and TRBJ1-5, with TRBD1 matching 8 bases. There are 15 residues in the CDR3. CDR1 is LGHDT, CDR2 YNNKEL, per germline (reference sequence). V was pared by 3 bases and J by 7 bases, with 8 bases of the junction left unmatched. The DNA of the CDR3 is TGTGCCAGCAGCCACTCGGACAGGGAAGAGCAGCCCCAGCATTTT. Translating gives CASSHSDREEQPQHF. Complete variable domain (other parts from reference TRBV3-1 and TRBJ1-5): DTAVSQTPKYLVTQMGNDKSIKCEQNLGHDTMYWYKQDSKKFLKIMFSYNNKELIINETVPNRFSPKSPDKAHLNLHINSLELGDSAVYFCASSHSDREEQPQHFGDGTRLSIL.

This clonotype has at least ten counts. As an off-target read in a library built for alpha chains, this beta chain has a frequency of little significance. This chain joins TRBV6-5 and TRBJ1-2; 10 nucleotides agree with TRBD1. CDR3 length equals 14 residues. Germline V gene data show CDR1 as MNHEY and CDR2 as SVGAGI. J gave up 4 bases and V 6 bases, and 5 bases lay outside the gene matches. CDR3 in amino acids: CASRDRGLIYGYTF. The CDR3 DNA is TGTGCCAGCAGAGACAGGGGGCTAATCTATGGCTACACCTTC.

This clonotype was found a few times. Because the library targeted alpha chains, this beta chain is an off-target read whose size means little. V gene TRBV18 combines with J gene TRBJ2-5; TRBD2 matches 11 bases. CDR1 and CDR2 from the germline V gene are KGHSH and LQKENI. The CDR3 runs 16 residues. After removal of 3 bases from V and 3 bases from J, the junction contained 6 bases not matched to a gene. CDR3 DNA: TGTGCCAGCTCACCGCCTAGCGGGGGGAACAAAGAGACCCAGTACTTC. This gives the protein CASSPPSGGNKETQYF.

This clonotype was seen once. This beta chain represents an off-target read in a library built for alpha chains; its size is of limited meaning. The chain joins TRBV6-1 to TRBJ1-1; D might be TRBD1 (6 bases). The CDR3 loop spans 17 amino acids. CDR1 is MNHNS, CDR2 SASEGT, per germline. V dropped 0 bases and J dropped 0 bases, with 14 bases sitting between them. The CDR3 sequence: CASSEALRGGMNTEAFF. DNA for the CDR3: TGTGCCAGCAGTGAAGCGCTCAGGGGCGGAATGAACACTGAAGCTTTCTTT.

This clonotype has more than one count but fewer than ten. With the library built for alpha chains, this beta chain is off target and its frequency is not meaningful. The J gene is TRBJ1-2, the V gene TRBV14; D is unclear. Germline-derived CDR1 and CDR2 are SGHDN and FVKESK. Trimming removed 0 bases at V and 5 bases at J, with 16 bases between. This CDR3 is built from 16 residues. CDR3 bases: TGTGCCAGCAGCCAAGATGGCCGGGTAAAGAGATATGGCTACACCTTC. Translating gives CASSQDGRVKRYGYTF. Full variable domain (missing parts from reference TRBV14 and TRBJ1-2): EAGVTQFPSHSVIEKGQTVTLRCDPISGHDNLYWYRRVMGKEIKFLLHFVKESKQDESGMPNNRFLAERTGGTYSTLKVQPAELEDSGVYFCASSQDGRVKRYGYTFGSGTRLTVV.

This clonotype was seen repeatedly, ten times or more. Being off target in a library aimed at alpha chains, this beta chain has a size of little meaning. The chain joins TRBV20-1 to TRBJ1-5, with D possibly TRBD1 on 5 matching bases. The V gene's germline CDR1 is DFQATT and CDR2 SNEGSKA (reference sequence). V was cut by 3 bases and J by 4 bases, with 13 bases left in between. The CDR3 spans 14 residues. The CDR3 coding sequence is TGCAGTGCTAGGGGGACTCTCCCTAATCAGCCCCAGCATTTT. This encodes CSARGTLPNQPQHF.

This clonotype has ten or more counts. The size of this beta chain means little, since it is a stray read in a library made for alpha chains. This chain joins TRBV7-2 and TRBJ2-5; TRBD2 aligns across 7 bases. The CDR3 is made up of 14 amino acids. Germline V lookup: CDR1 SGHTA, CDR2 FQGNSA. Trimming at V came to 1 base and at J to 4 bases, leaving 3 bases not matched to a gene. The CDR3, as DNA: TGTGCCAGCAGCTTAGGAGCGGGGCCAGAGACCCAGTACTTC. This codes for CASSLGAGPETQYF.

This clonotype has ten or more counts. This beta chain slipped into a library made for alpha chains as a stray read, so its size is not meaningful. CDR3 amino acids: CASSPPPGQEKLFF. The CDR3 DNA sequence: TGTGCCAGCAGCCCCCCCCCAGGGCAGGAAAAACTGTTTTTT. The V and J genes are TRBV6-6 and TRBJ1-4, with TRBD1 as a possible D gene (5 bases). Germline V gives CDR1 MNHNY, CDR2 SVGAGI (reference sequence). The V end lost 6 bases, the J end lost 8 bases, and 16 bases lay between the germline ends. This CDR3 spans 14 amino acids.

Ten or more counts support this clonotype. This beta chain turned up in a library designed for alpha chains; as an off-target read, its abundance says little. This sequence joins TRBV11-2 and TRBJ2-3, with D uncertain. In germline, CDR1 is SGHAT, CDR2 FQNNGV. The CDR3 contains 12 residues. V lost 2 bases and J 6 bases, leaving 6 bases between the germline ends. The CDR3 DNA follows: TGTGCCAGCAGCTTATTGGACGATACGCAGTATTTT. Translating it yields CASSLLDDTQYF.

This clonotype is medium-sized by share. This beta chain came through as a stray read in a library set up for alpha chains, and its size says little. The CDR3 is CASSSRNAEQFF. CDR3 nucleotide sequence: TGTGCCAGCAGTTCCCGGAACGCTGAGCAGTTCTTC. V is TRBV6-5 and J is TRBJ2-1; no firm D call. CDR1 is MNHEY, CDR2 SVGAGI, per germline. This CDR3 is 12 amino acids long. V dropped 4 bases and J dropped 9 bases, with 10 bases sitting between them.

This clonotype has more than one count but fewer than ten. This beta chain slipped into a library made for alpha chains as a stray read, so its size is not meaningful. V usage is TRBV14 and J usage is TRBJ1-2; D perhaps matches TRBD1 (5 bases). CDR1 and CDR2 (germline): SGHDN, FVKESK. This CDR3 spans 14 amino acids. Trimming cost V 4 bases and J 4 bases, with 13 bases left between them. CDR3 sequence (DNA): TGTGCCAGCAGCCCAACACGGGGCTTCTATGGCTACACCTTC. This encodes CASSPTRGFYGYTF.

This clonotype is labeled medium-sized. This beta chain came through as a stray read in a library set up for alpha chains, and its size says little. The rearrangement uses TRBV20-1 and TRBJ2-4; perhaps TRBD1 as D (6 bases). This CDR3 spans 16 amino acids. V shed 3 bases and J shed 7 bases, with 22 bases lying between them. The germline gives CDR1 DFQATT, CDR2 SNEGSKA (reference sequence). The CDR3 is CSASGASTGQGNIQYF. CDR3 nucleotide sequence: TGCAGTGCTAGTGGTGCGAGTACCGGGCAGGGGAACATTCAGTACTTC.

To note about this clonotype: Since it is a stray read in a library aimed at alpha chains, this beta chain has a size that is not meaningful. This chain links TRBV7-9 with TRBJ1-6, with 8 bases fitting TRBD1. This CDR3 is 15 amino acids long. V trimming: 5 bases; J trimming: 7 bases; junction bases outside the gene matches: 7. Germline values: CDR1 SEHNR, CDR2 FQNEAQ (reference sequence). The CDR3 nucleotides are TGTGCCAGCAGCCCTGGACAGGGTCCCAATTCACCCCTCCACTTT. Translated: CASSPGQGPNSPLHF. The whole variable domain, remainder taken from reference TRBV7-9 and TRBJ1-6, is DTGVSQNPRHKITKRGQNVTFRCDPISEHNRLYWYRQTLGQGPEFLTYFQNEAQLEKSRLLSDRFSAERPKGSFSTLEIQRTEQGDSAMYLCASSPGQGPNSPLHFGNGTRLTVT.

This clonotype was recorded once. The junction differs from germline at one of its ends, possibly a read error. A library made for alpha chains picked up this beta chain off target, so its size means little. The chain combines TRBV24-1 with TRBJ2-2, with a tentative D call TRBD2 (5 bases). Germline CDR1 reads KGHDR; CDR2 reads SFDVKD. The CDR3 extends over 15 amino acids. The CDR3 protein is CATCDFNGVTGELFF. In nucleotides, the CDR3 is TGTGCCACCTGTGATTTTAACGGGGTGACCGGGGAGCTGTTTTTT.

By share, this clonotype counts as large (0.1 to 1%). A library prepared for alpha chains yielded this beta chain as an off-target read; its size is of little meaning. The J gene is TRBJ2-1, the V gene TRBV6-2 or TRBV6-3, with 9 bases lining up with TRBD2. Germline V gives CDR1 MNHEY, CDR2 SVGEGT. V gave up 6 bases and J gave up 6 bases; unmatched junction bases: 3. This CDR3 comprises 13 residues. The CDR3 protein is CASRGLAINEQFF. The CDR3 DNA reads TGTGCCAGCAGGGGACTAGCTATCAATGAGCAGTTCTTC.

About this clonotype: Just one base apart from a much larger clone, this may be a read error. Being off target in a library aimed at alpha chains, this beta chain has a size of little meaning. The CDR3, as DNA: TGCGCCAGCAGCCTACGACAGGGAACGGACAAGCAGTACTTC. This codes for CASSLRQGTDKQYF. V usage is TRBV5-1 and J usage is TRBJ2-7, with TRBD1 matching 7 bases. The V and J ends lost 4 bases and 8 bases, in that order; junction bases with no gene match: 12. This CDR3 comprises 14 residues. The germline V gene encodes CDR1 SGHRS and CDR2 YFSETQ.

This clonotype has only a few counts. Because the library targeted alpha chains, this beta chain is an off-target read whose size means little. The chain has TRBV7-2 and TRBJ2-7; 8 positions agree with TRBD2. Germline CDR1 is SGHTA and CDR2 is FQGNSA. The V and J ends lost 6 bases and 7 bases, in that order; junction bases with no gene match: 17. The CDR3 has 16 amino acids. CDR3 residues: CASRNSGTSVSGEQYF. In DNA, the CDR3 is TGTGCCAGCAGGAACTCCGGGACTAGTGTCTCTGGAGAGCAGTACTTC.

This clonotype has ten or more counts. This beta chain is a stray read from a library made for alpha chains; its abundance is not meaningful. The chain uses TRBV6-2 or TRBV6-3 and TRBJ2-3; TRBD2 aligns across 9 bases. Trimming took 7 bases from V and 3 from J; bases not matched to a gene: 8. The CDR3 contains 15 residues. Germline V CDR1 and CDR2: MNHEY, SVGEGT. DNA of the CDR3: TGTGCCAGCAACCTACTAGCGGGTCCTACAGATACGCAGTATTTT. Protein sequence: CASNLLAGPTDTQYF.

Concerning this clonotype itself: In a library made to pick up alpha chains, this beta chain is a stray read with a size that means little. This chain uses TRBV6-2 or TRBV6-3 with TRBJ2-4, with unresolved D. CDR3 size: 16 residues. The V gene lost 2 bases and the J gene lost 8 bases, with 19 bases spanning the gap. Germline V CDR1 and CDR2: MNHEY, SVGEGT. The CDR3 DNA sequence: TGTGCCAGCAGTTACGGAATTGGAGTCCGTGGTTACATTCAGTACTTC. Protein sequence: CASSYGIGVRGYIQYF.

This clonotype is medium-sized. A library prepared for alpha chains yielded this beta chain as an off-target read; its size is of little meaning. The chain recombines TRBV4-3 with TRBJ2-7, with TRBD1 matching 7 bases. The CDR3 length is 16 residues. CDR1 is LGHNA, CDR2 YSLEER, per germline. V shed 1 base, J shed 5 bases, and the junction held 11 bases outside the gene matches. CDR3 DNA sequence: TGCGCCAGCAGCCAAGCACTGACAGGGTCAGGCCACGAGCAGTACTTC. Translation gives CASSQALTGSGHEQYF.

In this sample, this clonotype turned up many times. With the library built for alpha chains, this beta chain is off target and its frequency is not meaningful. V usage is TRBV28 and J usage is TRBJ2-2; 9 bases align to TRBD1. Germline V gene lookup returns CDR1 MDHEN and CDR2 SYDVKM. V dropped 4 bases and J dropped 5; count of bases not matched to a gene: 5. This CDR3 has 15 amino acids. The DNA of the CDR3 is TGTGCCAGCAGTTATGGGACAGGGTATACCGGGGAGCTGTTTTTT. It is translated as CASSYGTGYTGELFF.

This clonotype was observed at least ten times. This beta chain lies outside the target of a library built for alpha chains; its clone size means little. The J gene is TRBJ1-6, the V gene TRBV18; a possible D gene is TRBD1 (6 bases). From germline, CDR1 is KGHSH and CDR2 LQKENI. V lost 3 bases, J lost 6 bases, and 12 bases lay in between. This CDR3 has 15 residues. CDR3 bases: TGTGCCAGCTCACCGTCAGGGGCCATTAATTCACCCCTCCACTTT. It codes for CASSPSGAINSPLHF.

This clonotype occurred many times. The size of this beta chain means little, since it is a stray read in a library made for alpha chains. This sequence joins TRBV4-3 and TRBJ2-3; D is perhaps TRBD1 (7 bases). The CDR3 runs 15 residues. Deletions cut 4 bases from V and 2 bases from J, with 13 bases between. Germline V gene data show CDR1 as LGHNA and CDR2 as YSLEER. The CDR3 reads CASSPGGSATDTQYF. CDR3 bases: TGCGCCAGCAGCCCAGGGGGGTCCGCCACAGATACGCAGTATTTT.

This clonotype has at least ten counts. For a library built for alpha chains, this beta chain is a stray read; little rests on its size. V is TRBV4-2 and J is TRBJ1-2; TRBD1 agrees at 8 bases. The ends lost 0 bases at V and 4 bases at J; junction bases unmatched: 10. This CDR3 has 17 amino acids. Germline V gene sequence: CDR1 LGHNA, CDR2 YNFKEQ. The CDR3 here is CASSQDRGQDLSYGYTF. CDR3 sequence (DNA): TGTGCCAGCAGCCAAGATCGGGGACAGGACCTGAGCTATGGCTACACCTTC.

The sample holds many counts of this clonotype. Since the library was made to target alpha chains, this beta chain is a stray read and its abundance is not meaningful. The chain uses TRBV7-9 and TRBJ2-1; 15 bases map to TRBD2. Germline trimming cut 8 bases from V and 12 bases from J; bases unmatched to any gene: 11. CDR1 and CDR2 (germline): SEHNR, FQNEAQ (reference sequence). The CDR3 is made up of 15 amino acids. DNA for the CDR3: TGTGCCAGCGATGGCCCCGGGACTAGCGGGGGGAGGCAGTTCTTC. Translated, it gives CASDGPGTSGGRQFF.

In regard to this clonotype: A library made for alpha chains picked up this beta chain off target, so its size means little. The J gene is TRBJ2-7, the V gene TRBV18; D possibly corresponds to TRBD2 (6 bases). This CDR3 is built from 15 residues. Germline CDR1 and CDR2: KGHSH and LQKENI. The V and J ends lost 3 bases and 0 bases respectively, with 12 bases between them. Here the CDR3 reads CASSPDPTSSYEQYF. In nucleotides, the CDR3 is TGTGCCAGCTCACCGGACCCGACTAGCTCCTACGAGCAGTACTTC.